This TCR beta chain was profiled in a study of blood T cell repertoires in COVID-19 (dated by TCRdb to between 2020 and 2021). The study in broad terms: The collaborator samples originated in the United States, Italy and Spain and spanned the acute and convalescent phases of COVID-19. The prospective study material was composed of cDNA or gDNA derived from T cells, B-cell-depleted T cells, or PBMCs. Subjects who had been exposed to COVID-19, were actively infected with it, or had recovered from it provided the deeply sampled blood TCRbeta repertoires that made up the dataset. The repertoires were released in a freely available public database intended as a resource for research on the immune response to SARS-CoV-2. Samples came from the ongoing ImmuneRACE study (first 160 participants) plus 1,254 subjects from 6 global collaborators. Sample metadata almost always included a de-identified subject ID, COVID-19 status, age in years and sex. HLA class I and class II types, where available, came from metadata supplied by the sample provider rather than from assay-based typing. Findings and caveats that apply to the study as a whole: Clinical and demographic metadata were provided uncurated, with the amount varying by source and participant.

The immunoSEQ Assay, a bias-controlled multiplex PCR, was used to amplify TCRbeta CDR3 regions from genomic DNA. The original methods were these. The number of nucleated cells in each sample was estimated from the amplification of reference gene primers within the assay. To quantify the absolute abundance of each unique TCRbeta CDR3 rearrangement, sequence reads were collapsed and filtered. For each sample, productive Simpson clonality was calculated by taking the square root of Simpson's diversity index across productive rearrangements. This is the immuneACCESS table as TCRdb keeps it, with only in-frame sequences that have V and J called. A part of the clones is gone; compared with another copy, unresolved V genes explain less than half, and the rest is unexplained. Clone size and V and J calls were adopted from that table, with D and trimming inferred from the DNA. The sample records 250,000 to 300,000 clones, 87% of which are singletons. The top ten hold roughly 2.4% of the sample.

Measured from the cysteine to the phenylalanine, the CDR3 is 13 residues long. Solely the CDR3 DNA is kept, with 39 bases framed from the first base. Taken from the germline V gene, the CDR1 and CDR2 loops are SQVTM and ANQGSEA. V is cut by 4 bases and J by 1 base, and the space between the germline ends is 8 bases. Samples from volunteer blood donors who had recovered from COVID-19 were contributed by a second Seattle source. The collaborating institutions used their own protocols to collect whole blood in K2EDTA tubes. Collaborator samples were shipped for TCRbeta analysis as frozen whole blood, isolated PBMCs, or DNA extracted from either sample type. This clone appeared a few times. Its binding antigen is unknown. Per-base quality was not reported, and no clone a single base away is much larger than it.

The receptor comes from a woman between 45 and 65 years old who had recovered from COVID-19. The chain joins TRBV29-1 to TRBJ1-3, with an unclear D gene assignment. Sequencing input: peripheral blood. The CDR3 region: CSVAASSGNTIYF. The bases read TGCAGCGTTGCAGCGAGTTCTGGAAACACCATATATTTT.